These 25 T cell receptor beta chains were all obtained from the same sample, sequenced in a study of T cells expressing NK-cell markers. With the 5' RACE reads reprocessed, TCRdb shows one record per CDR3 protein and no DNA. The sample totals around 100,000 distinct CDR3 sequences. The sequenced material came from blood T cells: a sorted CD56 or NKG2C T cell subset, CD4+ or CD8+ T cells, or bulk PBMC T cells (not recorded which). These receptors were obtained from a woman between 18 and 69 years old in good health.

The chain joins TRBV30 to TRBJ1-2. CDR1 is GTSNPN, CDR2 SVGIG, per germline (reference sequence). The CDR3 is 14 amino acids. The CDR3: CAWSDGAGPYGYTF.

This CDR3 reads CASSVGTRGPEGETQYF. This chain uses TRBV9 with TRBJ2-5; TCRdb's D call, TRBD1, is unchecked because there is no DNA. In germline, CDR1 is SGDLS, CDR2 YYNGEE. There are 17 residues in the CDR3.

This chain links TRBV12-3 or TRBV12-4 with TRBJ2-1; TCRdb lists TRBD1, though no DNA is available to test this call. The CDR3 has 16 residues. The CDR3 loop is CASSLPPPTDYNEQFF.

The V call is TRBV19, the J call TRBJ2-1; TCRdb selects TRBD2, and the lack of DNA leaves this call unchecked. CDR1 LNHDA and CDR2 SQIVND come from the germline V gene (reference sequence). This CDR3 is 20 amino acids long. CDR3: CASSIDSAGRKRSSYNEQFF.

The chain joins TRBV4-3 to TRBJ2-1; as DNA is missing, the TRBD1 call by TCRdb cannot be tested. The CDR3 totals 14 residues. Looked up from germline, CDR1 is LGHNA and CDR2 is YSLEER. CDR3 sequence: CASSRGRAYNEQFF.

This chain uses TRBV5-1 with TRBJ2-5; with no DNA, the TCRdb D assignment of TRBD1 cannot be verified. Germline CDR1 reads SGHRS; CDR2 reads YFSETQ. The CDR3 loop spans 12 amino acids. CDR3 sequence: CASSAGVETQYF.

The V call is TRBV15, the J call TRBJ2-2. Germline V CDR1 and CDR2: LNHNV, YYDKDF (reference sequence). The CDR3 runs to 12 residues. CDR3 loop: CATSDRDGELFF.

The rearrangement links TRBV20-1 to TRBJ1-1. CDR3 size: 14 residues. CDR1 and CDR2 from the germline V gene are DFQATT and SNEGSKA (reference sequence). The CDR3 spells CSATAWGMNTEAFF.

CDR3 amino acids: CASGAGNTGELFF. The genes are TRBV5-6 and TRBJ2-2. Germline CDR1 SGHDT, CDR2 YYEEEE. This CDR3 contains 13 residues.

The rearrangement links TRBV6-2 or TRBV6-3 to TRBJ1-5; TCRdb picks TRBD1, but there is no DNA to check that call. Looked up from germline, CDR1 is MNHEY and CDR2 is SVGEGT. The CDR3 extends over 15 amino acids. The CDR3 region is CASSPWGGDNQPQHF.

The V call is TRBV27, the J call TRBJ2-1; no DNA is available, so the TRBD2 call from TCRdb remains unchecked. Germline V gene lookup returns CDR1 MNHEY and CDR2 SMNVEV (reference sequence). This CDR3 has 16 residues. This CDR3 is CASSRSSASSYNEQFF.

The chain joins TRBV7-6 to TRBJ2-1. The CDR3 contains 15 residues. The V gene's germline CDR1 is SGHVS and CDR2 FNYEAQ. This CDR3 is CASSLADSSYNEQFF.

In terms of frequency, this clonotype is medium-sized (0.01 to 0.1%). V usage is TRBV7-8 and J usage is TRBJ2-1; without DNA, the TCRdb call of TRBD2 cannot be checked. This CDR3 is 18 amino acids long. Germline CDR1 SGHVS, CDR2 FQNEAQ. The CDR3 is CASSYPRDSGSSYNEQFF.

This chain connects TRBV19 to TRBJ1-1. This CDR3 comprises 13 residues. Germline CDR1 is LNHDA and CDR2 is SQIVND (reference sequence). The CDR3 protein is CASSVGPNTEAFF.

The J gene is TRBJ1-1, the V gene TRBV6-2 or TRBV6-3; there is no DNA to check the TCRdb D call of TRBD1. This CDR3 is built from 15 residues. Germline CDR1 MNHEY, CDR2 SVGEGT. CDR3 amino acids: CASSYYDRGGTEAFF.

This sequence joins TRBV5-1 and TRBJ1-2. The germline CDR1 and CDR2 sequences are SGHRS and YFSETQ. This CDR3 region has 17 residues. The chain's CDR3 is CASSLVVQEGSNYGYTF.

This chain joins TRBV15 and TRBJ2-1. The germline V gene encodes CDR1 LNHNV and CDR2 YYDKDF (reference sequence). The CDR3 totals 13 residues. The CDR3 loop reads CATSRGTSNEQFF.

CDR3 residues: CASSGGGFHNEQFF. The V gene is TRBV25-1, the J gene TRBJ2-1; the TCRdb call, TRBD1, lacks DNA for checking. The germline V gene has CDR1 MGHDK and CDR2 SYGVNS. CDR3 length: 14 amino acids.

The rearrangement joins TRBV12-3 or TRBV12-4 to TRBJ2-1. The CDR3 has 15 residues. The CDR3: CASSPTSSSYNEQFF.

The chain employs TRBV7-2 and TRBJ2-5; TCRdb's assignment of TRBD2 cannot be checked, as there is no DNA. The CDR3 is 14 residues long. CDR1 SGHTA and CDR2 FQGNSA come from the germline V gene. The CDR3 loop reads CASSLEADPAPQYF. Filled out from reference TRBV7-2 and TRBJ2-5, the complete variable domain reads GAGVSQSPSNKVTEKGKDVELRCDPISGHTALYWYRQSLGQGLEFLIYFQGNSAPDKSGLPSDRFSAERTGGSVSTLTIQRTQQEDSAVYLCASSLEADPAPQYFGPGTRLLVL.

This sequence joins TRBV29-1 and TRBJ2-1; TCRdb indicates TRBD1, and absent DNA this call remains unverified. Germline V CDR1 and CDR2: SQVTM, ANQGSEA. The CDR3 loop spans 13 amino acids. The CDR3 spells CSVGQGSGNEQFF.

V usage is TRBV30 and J usage is TRBJ2-1; TCRdb selects TRBD2, and the lack of DNA leaves this call unchecked. Germline V gene data show CDR1 as GTSNPN and CDR2 as SVGIG (reference sequence). This CDR3 comprises 15 residues. The CDR3 reads CAWSLVAASYNEQFF.

The chain recombines TRBV11-2 with TRBJ2-1. This CDR3 has 16 residues. Germline CDR1 reads SGHAT; CDR2 reads FQNNGV. CDR3 residues: CASSLDRASSYNEQFF.

The chain recombines TRBV3-1 with TRBJ2-2. Germline CDR1 and CDR2: LGHDT and YNNKEL (reference sequence). The CDR3 consists of 14 residues. The CDR3 region is CASSPTPNTGELFF.

The CDR3 reads CASSSFSGTGETQYF. This chain connects TRBV7-9 to TRBJ2-5; without DNA, the TCRdb call of TRBD2 cannot be checked. There are 15 residues in the CDR3. Germline V gene sequence: CDR1 SEHNR, CDR2 FQNEAQ (reference sequence).